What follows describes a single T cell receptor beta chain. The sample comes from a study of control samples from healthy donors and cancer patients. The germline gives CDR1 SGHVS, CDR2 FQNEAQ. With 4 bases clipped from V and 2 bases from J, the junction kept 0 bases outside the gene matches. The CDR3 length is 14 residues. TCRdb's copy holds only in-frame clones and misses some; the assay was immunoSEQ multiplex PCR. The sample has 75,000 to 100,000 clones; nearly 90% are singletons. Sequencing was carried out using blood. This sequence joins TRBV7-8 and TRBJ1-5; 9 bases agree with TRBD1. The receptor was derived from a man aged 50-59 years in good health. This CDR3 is CASSWTGGNQPQHF. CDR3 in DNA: TGTGCCAGCAGCTGGACAGGGGGCAATCAGCCCCAGCATTTT. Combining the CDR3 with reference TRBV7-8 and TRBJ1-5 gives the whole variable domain GAGVSQSPRYKVAKRGQDVALRCDPISGHVSLFWYQQALGQGPEFLTYFQNEAQLDKSGLPSDRFFAERPEGSVSTLKIQRTQQEDSAVYLCASSWTGGNQPQHFGDGTRLSIL.